This T cell receptor (beta chain) was recorded in a study of PD-1 blockade in classical Hodgkin lymphoma. Study-level points and caveats: Patients who began taking nivolumab under 1 year after ASCT were left out.

A note on this clone: Antigen unknown.

With no exception, relapse followed autologous stem cell transplantation in all patients, and brentuximab vedotin exposure varied. Measured with immunoSEQ multiplex PCR; TCRdb has only the in-frame clones, and not every one. The profile shows roughly 70,000 clones, 71% of them singletons. The CDR3 covers 14 residues. Looked up from germline, CDR1 is GTSNPN and CDR2 is SVGIG (reference sequence). With 2 bases removed from V and 5 bases from J, the gap between germline ends came to 15 bases. This sample comprised peripheral blood mononuclear cells (PBMCs), obtained before the second cycle of nivolumab. This TCR was recovered from a human donor with classical Hodgkin lymphoma. V and J are TRBV30 and TRBJ1-2, with D unclear. The CDR3 reads CAWSSRQGPYGYTF. The CDR3 region has the DNA TGTGCCTGGAGTTCCCGACAAGGCCCTTATGGCTACACCTTC.